This TCR beta chain was recorded in a study of cytomegalovirus exposure and HLA in healthy donors. Background on the study: Counted in an early data release were about 85 million unique TCRs from HLA-typed donors.

The study, taken as a whole, reports: Earlier results showed most TCR beta V segments being productive about 90% or about 30% of the time.

As concerns this clone: The antigen remains undetermined.

CDR1 is LNHDA and CDR2 is SQIVND in the germline V gene (reference sequence). The junction had 7 bases not matched to a gene; V was cut back by 1 base and J by 5 bases. There are 15 residues in the CDR3. The primer mix had 60 Vbeta and 13 Jbeta primers. Profiled with immunoSEQ multiplex PCR; TCRdb holds only in-frame clones, not every one. The repertoire consists of some 130,000 clones, with over 60% occurring once and the leading ten covering less than 1.5%. This clonotype was sampled from a male donor in good health and CMV-seropositive. Material for sequencing was PBMCs. The rearrangement links TRBV19 to TRBJ1-2; the match to TRBD1 covers 7 bases. The CDR3 loop is CASSIGRDSYYGYTF. The DNA for the CDR3 is TGTGCCAGTAGTATAGGTCGGGACAGCTATTATGGCTACACCTTC.